The rows below give T cell receptor beta chains drawn from one sample of a study of shared clonotypes between healthy human individuals. The protocol was immunoSEQ multiplex PCR, while the TCRdb copy is restricted to in-frame clones and leaves out a portion. Here the sample spans 500,000 to 700,000 clones, roughly 95% being singletons. Sequenced input: naive CD8+ T cells sorted from blood. Source of these receptors: a woman aged 25 to 39 in good health. The CDR3 runs from the conserved cysteine through the conserved F or W. The D gene is left open where the match is weak. Only some rows state a clone size, as once, few, many or a class for expanded clones.

clone size,D gene,J gene,V gene,CDR3 DNA,CDR3 protein
-,-,TRBJ2-5,TRBV28,TGTGCCAGCAGACATACAGCGTACCAAGAGACCCAGTACTTC,CASRHTAYQETQYF
-,-,TRBJ1-2,TRBV19,TGTGCCAGTAGTGGGTTCTATGGCTACACCTTC,CASSGFYGYTF
-,-,TRBJ1-1,TRBV29-1,TGCAGCGTTGTCTTGGGGGAAAACACTGAAGCTTTCTTT,CSVVLGENTEAFF
-,-,TRBJ2-7,TRBV19,TGTGCCAGTAGTATCCATCTACTCGGGGAGCAGTACTTC,CASSIHLLGEQYF
few,TRBD1,TRBJ1-3,TRBV2,TGTGCCAGCAATGGGGACAGCTCTGGAAACACCATATATTTT,CASNGDSSGNTIYF
-,-,TRBJ1-2,TRBV15,TGTGCCACCAGCGCAGCGGGCCCCTGGGAGGGCTACACCTTC,CATSAAGPWEGYTF
-,TRBD1,TRBJ1-4,TRBV6-5,TGTGCCAGCAGTTACATGGACAGGGATGAAAAACTGTTTTTT,CASSYMDRDEKLFF
-,-,TRBJ2-3,TRBV4-2,TGTGCCAGCAGCCCAGGCTTCACAGATACGCAGTATTTT,CASSPGFTDTQYF
-,TRBD2,TRBJ2-1,TRBV7-8,TGTGCCAGCAGCTTAAGGGGTTCGCTAGCGGACTACAATGAGCAGTTCTTC,CASSLRGSLADYNEQFF
-,TRBD1,TRBJ2-7,TRBV5-1,TGCGCCAGCAGCTTGGACGGGACAGGGAGCTCCTACGAGCAGTACTTC,CASSLDGTGSSYEQYF
once,TRBD1,TRBJ2-7,TRBV13,TGTGCCAGCAGCTCCGCACCACAGGGGGGCTACGAGCAGTACTTC,CASSSAPQGGYEQYF
few,-,TRBJ2-7,TRBV6-1,TGTGCCAGCAGTGGCGGCAGGGACGTGCCGTGGGGCTCCTACGAGCAGTACTTC,CASSGGRDVPWGSYEQYF
-,-,TRBJ2-2,TRBV11-2,TGTGCCAGCAGCCTGTCCGACACCGGGGAGCTGTTTTTT,CASSLSDTGELFF
few,-,TRBJ1-1,TRBV11-2,TGTGCCAGCGGATTCCACACTGAAGCTTTCTTT,CASGFHTEAFF
-,-,TRBJ2-7,TRBV5-5,TGTGCCAGCAGCTTGGGGGACACCACCATCTACGAGCAGTACTTC,CASSLGDTTIYEQYF
once,-,TRBJ2-5,TRBV6-6,TGTGCCAGCGCTGCCTACTACCAAGGGACCCAGTACTTC,CASAAYYQGTQYF
-,-,TRBJ2-1,TRBV27,TGTGCCAGCAGTGTGACCGGGACAGGACTAGCAGAGGAGCAGTTCTTC,CASSVTGTGLAEEQFF
-,-,TRBJ1-4,TRBV16,TGTGCCAGCAGCCAATTCCGAGGCCGCATACAGACCAATGAAAAACTGTTTTTT,CASSQFRGRIQTNEKLFF
-,-,TRBJ2-5,TRBV11-2,TGTGCCAGCAGCTTAGTCGACGTCGCCGAGACCCAGTACTTC,CASSLVDVAETQYF
-,-,TRBJ2-7,TRBV9,TGTGCCAGCAGCTTTTTCGCGTCGGGAGTGGACGAGCAGTACTTC,CASSFFASGVDEQYF
-,TRBD2,TRBJ2-7,TRBV2,TGTGCCAGCAGTGACGCGGGAGGGGGGGAGCAGTACTTC,CASSDAGGGEQYF
-,-,TRBJ2-7,TRBV7-8,TGTGCCAGCAGCTTAGATAACGCGCACAGGGTGTTGTACTTC,CASSLDNAHRVLYF
-,TRBD2,TRBJ2-7,TRBV10-3,TGTGCCACCGGGACTAGCGGATCCTTGGAGCAGTACTTC,CATGTSGSLEQYF
-,-,TRBJ2-3,TRBV7-8,TGTGCCAGCAGCTACCCCCAGCAGGGGACAGATACGCAGTATTTT,CASSYPQQGTDTQYF
once,TRBD1,TRBJ2-7,TRBV27,TGTGCCAGCAGTTTCGGGACAGACCCTGTGCAGTACTTC,CASSFGTDPVQYF
-,TRBD2,TRBJ2-7,TRBV7-6,TGTGCCAGCAGCTCAATAGCGGGAGTGAACTACGAGCAGTACTTC,CASSSIAGVNYEQYF
once,-,TRBJ1-4,TRBV7-9,TGTGCCAGCAGTCCACTAAATGAAAAACTGTTTTTT,CASSPLNEKLFF
-,-,TRBJ2-7,TRBV2,TGTGCCAGCAACCTGTACGAGGTCGAGCAGTACTTC,CASNLYEVEQYF
-,-,TRBJ2-7,TRBV4-2,TGTGCCAGCAGCCAAGAATGGAGCGGTGGGACCTCCTACGAGCAGTACTTC,CASSQEWSGGTSYEQYF
-,-,TRBJ2-7,TRBV27,TGTGCCAGCAGCTCTGATTATACCGAAACAGGACGGGAGCAGTACTTC,CASSSDYTETGREQYF
-,-,TRBJ2-6,TRBV9,TGTGCCAGCAGCAACCGGGATTTTTTAACTGGGGCCAACGTCCTGACTTTC,CASSNRDFLTGANVLTF
-,TRBD2,TRBJ2-1,TRBV27,TGTGCCAGCAGTTTAGGTACTAGCGGGCGGGGGGAGCAGTTCTTC,CASSLGTSGRGEQFF
-,-,TRBJ2-7,TRBV28,TGTGCCAGCAACCAGGGCGCCTCCTACGAGCAGTACTTC,CASNQGASYEQYF